This T cell receptor beta chain was retrieved from a study of control samples from healthy donors and cancer patients (TCRdb year 2020). For CDR1 and CDR2, the germline V gene (reference sequence) lists LGHDT and YNNKEL. V has 4 bases trimmed and J has 5 bases trimmed; junction bases matching no gene number 3. The CDR3 measures 15 amino acids from cysteine to phenylalanine. The retained sequence is limited to the CDR3, 45 bases, with the frame set at the first base. The protocol used for the library was the immunoSEQ multiplex PCR assay. TCRdb re-hosts the immuneACCESS table, in-frame sequences only. Its copies lack some clones; in the studies checked, an unresolved V gene accounts for under half of them, and the cause for the rest is not known. Here the sample has approximately 41,000 clones; 90% to 95% occur a single time. The top ten clones comprise more than 20% of the sample. Regarding this clone: What antigen it recognizes has not been identified. Base qualities are not recorded, but no much larger clone differs from it by a single base.

This sequence was found in a man aged 60-69 years in good health. Input material: blood. The sequence joins TRBV3-1 (or the pseudogene TRBV3-2) to TRBJ2-2, and TRBD1 aligns with 11 junction nucleotides. The sequence in DNA is TGTGCCAGCAGCCTAGGGACAGGGGGTACCGGGGAGCTGTTTTTT. Its translation reads: CASSLGTGGTGELFF.